These 12 T cell receptor beta chains were sequenced from one sample in a study of identical twins. TCRdb fed the 5' RACE reads into MiXCR, producing one record per CDR3 protein. The table shows 500,000 to 650,000 distinct CDR3 sequences, with about 7.6% occurring only once. The same specimen was also included in a second study, on yellow fever vaccine responses in identical twins.

The sequenced sample consisted of PBMCs. These receptors all come from a woman between 18 and 30 years old in good health.

The chain carries TRBV7-8 and TRBJ2-1; either TRBD1 or TRBD2 may supply D (5 bases each). Looked up from germline, CDR1 is SGHVS and CDR2 is FQNEAQ. The CDR3 extends over 18 amino acids. The germline V and J ends were trimmed by 5 bases and 5 bases, with 25 bases remaining between them. The CDR3 sequence is CASSPEVPGPYLNNEQFF. CDR3 DNA sequence: TGTGCCAGCAGCCCAGAGGTACCGGGACCATACTTAAACAATGAGCAGTTCTTC. The variable domain in full, with the rest retrieved from reference TRBV7-8 and TRBJ2-1, is GAGVSQSPRYKVAKRGQDVALRCDPISGHVSLFWYQQALGQGPEFLTYFQNEAQLDKSGLPSDRFFAERPEGSVSTLKIQRTQQEDSAVYLCASSPEVPGPYLNNEQFFGPGTRLTVL.

V is TRBV20-1 and J is TRBJ1-6; 8 positions agree with TRBD1. Germline-derived CDR1 and CDR2 are DFQATT and SNEGSKA (reference sequence). V shed 2 bases, J shed 7 bases, and the junction held 10 bases outside the gene matches. The CDR3 has 16 amino acids. For the CDR3, the DNA is TGCAGTGCTAGACTAATAGGACAGGGTCAAAATTCACCCCTCCACTTT. It codes for CSARLIGQGQNSPLHF.

The genes are TRBV20-1 and TRBJ2-2, with 8 bases matching TRBD1. V lost 3 bases to trimming and J lost 4 bases; unmatched junction nucleotides: 10. Germline V gene data show CDR1 as DFQATT and CDR2 as SNEGSKA (reference sequence). The CDR3 is 16 residues long. For the CDR3, the DNA is TGCAGTGCTAGGTCCCCGACAGGGGCGATCACCGGGGAGCTGTTTTTT. Encoded protein: CSARSPTGAITGELFF.

Only a few counts were recorded for this clonotype. The rearrangement links TRBV16 to TRBJ2-7; 7 bases are a match to TRBD2. The junction had 5 bases not matched to a gene; V was cut back by 0 bases and J by 0 bases. This CDR3 spans 16 amino acids. Germline CDR1 KGHSY, CDR2 FQNENV. CDR3 nucleotides: TGTGCCAGCAGCCAATCCTCTGGACTAGTCTCCTACGAGCAGTACTTC. Protein: CASSQSSGLVSYEQYF.

This clonotype was counted many times. The rearrangement links TRBV4-1 to TRBJ1-5; maybe TRBD1 (5 bases). Trimming removed 0 bases from V and 7 bases from J, with 10 bases in between. Germline V CDR1 and CDR2: MGHRA, YSYEKL. The CDR3 totals 14 residues. The CDR3 coding sequence is TGCGCCAGCAGCCAAGATAGGGACGGCCAGCCCCAGCATTTT. Residues: CASSQDRDGQPQHF.

This chain connects TRBV7-8 to TRBJ2-3; 13 bases are shared with TRBD2. The germline CDR1 and CDR2 sequences are SGHVS and FQNEAQ. V lost 5 bases to trimming and J lost 3 bases; unmatched junction nucleotides: 14. There are 19 residues in the CDR3. CDR3 in DNA: TGTGCCAGCAGCCCTATCGGGACTAGCGGGGAAAAAAGGACAGATACGCAGTATTTT. Translated: CASSPIGTSGEKRTDTQYF.

The chain links TRBV18 to TRBJ2-7; D is perhaps TRBD2 (5 bases). The CDR3 runs to 17 residues. Germline CDR1 is KGHSH and CDR2 is LQKENI. V was shortened by 3 bases and J by 2 bases, with 20 bases between the two germline ends. The CDR3 sequence is CASSPTPGTRGTYEQYF. The CDR3 nucleotides are TGTGCCAGCTCACCCACACCGGGAACACGAGGGACCTACGAGCAGTACTTC. The variable domain in full, with the rest retrieved from reference TRBV18 and TRBJ2-7, is NAGVMQNPRHLVRRRGQEARLRCSPMKGHSHVYWYRQLPEEGLKFMVYLQKENIIDESGMPKERFSAEFPKEGPSILRIQQVVRGDSAAYFCASSPTPGTRGTYEQYFGPGTRLTVT.

V is TRBV11-2 and J is TRBJ1-1; TRBD1 matches at 10 bases. Trimming at V came to 4 bases and at J to 1 base, leaving 3 bases not matched to a gene. Germline V gene lookup returns CDR1 SGHAT and CDR2 FQNNGV. The CDR3 contains 15 residues. In nucleotides, the CDR3 is TGTGCCAGCAGCTCACGACAGGGGGCGAACACTGAAGCTTTCTTT. Protein sequence: CASSSRQGANTEAFF.

This clonotype was detected only a few times. V and J are TRBV20-1 and TRBJ2-3, with D possibly matching TRBD2 (5 bases). V lost 5 bases and J lost 5, with 14 bases in between. Germline V lookup: CDR1 DFQATT, CDR2 SNEGSKA (reference sequence). The CDR3 covers 13 residues. In DNA, the CDR3 is TGCAGTGCTGGCCGGGGTTTGGGAGATACGCAGTATTTT. It is translated as CSAGRGLGDTQYF.

The chain links TRBV7-9 to TRBJ2-1, with 7 bases aligning to TRBD1. This CDR3 has 15 amino acids. Trimming cost V 5 bases and J 2 bases; bases outside gene matches: 6. The germline V gene has CDR1 SEHNR and CDR2 FQNEAQ (reference sequence). CDR3 loop: CASSPGTVTYNEQFF. The CDR3 region has the DNA TGTGCCAGCAGCCCCGGGACAGTAACCTACAATGAGCAGTTCTTC.

The V gene is TRBV7-6, the J gene TRBJ2-5; D unclear. The CDR3 is 15 amino acids. Germline V gives CDR1 SGHVS, CDR2 FNYEAQ. Trimming stripped 1 base from V and 2 bases from J, with 11 bases between. CDR3 loop: CASSLGHFDQETQYF. The CDR3 DNA follows: TGTGCCAGCAGCTTAGGGCACTTCGATCAAGAGACCCAGTACTTC.

V usage is TRBV20-1 and J usage is TRBJ2-3; 7 bases align to TRBD2. The CDR3 runs 16 residues. CDR1 and CDR2 (germline): DFQATT, SNEGSKA (reference sequence). Germline trimming cut 4 bases from V and 1 base from J; bases unmatched to any gene: 11. The chain's CDR3 is CSAIVPGRSRTDTQYF. DNA of the CDR3: TGCAGTGCTATTGTGCCCGGGAGGTCCCGCACAGATACGCAGTATTTT.